The 5 T cell receptor beta chains below come from one sample, sequenced in a study of response to subunit inactivated influenza vaccine. TCRdb re-called the RT-PCR reads with MiXCR, one entry per CDR3 protein. In the table there are under 800,000 distinct CDR3 sequences, 11% to 15% of which are singletons. The sample was PBMCs from blood, taken about 14 days before vaccination. Every receptor here comes from a man aged 50-59 years who received an inactivated influenza vaccine.

This chain uses TRBV11-2 with TRBJ2-1; a possible D gene is TRBD2 (5 bases). This CDR3 has 15 residues. CDR1 and CDR2 from the germline V gene are SGHAT and FQNNGV. The V gene lost 0 bases and the J gene lost 9 bases, with 15 bases spanning the gap. The CDR3 here is CASSLDPLVAGEQFF. In DNA, the CDR3 is TGTGCCAGCAGCTTAGACCCACTAGTAGCCGGTGAGCAGTTCTTC. Variable domain in full (rest from reference TRBV11-2 and TRBJ2-1): EAGVAQSPRYKIIEKRQSVAFWCNPISGHATLYWYQQILGQGPKLLIQFQNNGVVDDSQLPKDRFSAERLKGVDSTLKIQPAKLEDSAVYLCASSLDPLVAGEQFFGPGTRLTVL.

This clonotype was picked up a small number of times. The chain is built from TRBV19 and TRBJ1-2, with a possible D match to TRBD1 (6 bases). V was shortened by 9 bases and J by 6 bases, with 14 bases between the two germline ends. The germline V gene encodes CDR1 LNHDA and CDR2 SQIVND (reference sequence). This CDR3 comprises 12 residues. The CDR3 DNA reads as TGTGCCAGCCGATTGGGGGCGAATGGCTACACCTTC. It translates to CASRLGANGYTF.

The chain carries TRBV7-9 and TRBJ1-1; D ambiguous. Germline V gene lookup returns CDR1 SEHNR and CDR2 FQNEAQ (reference sequence). V was clipped by 5 bases and J by 10 bases, with 17 bases between them. This CDR3 contains 13 residues. This CDR3 reads CASSPPGPGGAFF. The CDR3 DNA sequence: TGTGCCAGCAGCCCGCCGGGTCCCGGCGGAGCTTTCTTT. The complete variable domain, with remaining parts taken from reference TRBV7-9 and TRBJ1-1, reads DTGVSQNPRHKITKRGQNVTFRCDPISEHNRLYWYRQTLGQGPEFLTYFQNEAQLEKSRLLSDRFSAERPKGSFSTLEIQRTEQGDSAMYLCASSPPGPGGAFFGQGTRLTVV.

This clonotype was observed at least ten times. The V and J genes are TRBV5-1 and TRBJ2-3; D may be TRBD2 (7 bases). V lost 3 bases and J lost 2, with 13 bases in between. CDR1 is SGHRS, CDR2 YFSETQ, per germline. This CDR3 region has 15 residues. CDR3 protein: CASSSGGRDTDTQYF. The CDR3 DNA sequence: TGCGCCAGCAGCTCGGGGGGCCGAGACACAGATACGCAGTATTTT.

The V and J genes are TRBV12-3 or TRBV12-4 and TRBJ2-2, with D maybe TRBD2 (6 bases). Trimming stripped 2 bases from V and 5 bases from J, with 12 bases between. CDR3 length: 15 amino acids. The CDR3, as DNA: TGTGCCAGCAGTTTACCGGGACTTCCTACCGGGGAGCTGTTTTTT. Amino acids: CASSLPGLPTGELFF.